One sample yielded the 4 T cell receptor beta chains listed below, sequenced in a study of cytomegalovirus exposure and HLA in healthy donors. PCR involved 60 Vbeta and 13 Jbeta primers. Using immunoSEQ multiplex PCR, the repertoire was profiled, and TCRdb retains in-frame clones only, with some absent. The table lists around 140,000 clones, around 80% of them singletons. Sequencing used PBMCs. The receptors were sampled from a female donor in good health and CMV-seronegative.

This chain links TRBV28 with TRBJ1-1, with 11 positions matching TRBD1. V shed 2 bases, J shed 1 base, and the junction held 12 bases outside the gene matches. This CDR3 contains 19 residues. The germline V gene encodes CDR1 MDHEN and CDR2 SYDVKM. The CDR3 bases are TGTGCCAGCAGTTTAAGGAAGTTCCGGACAGGGGGCAGGAACACTGAAGCTTTCTTT. Translating it yields CASSLRKFRTGGRNTEAFF.

The V gene is TRBV7-2, the J gene TRBJ1-5, with a tentative D call TRBD1 (6 bases). Germline CDR1 reads SGHTA; CDR2 reads FQGNSA. This CDR3 is built from 14 residues. Trimming stripped 7 bases from V and 2 bases from J, with 12 bases between. CDR3 bases: TGTGCCAGCAAGTGGGGGCGAGGCAATCAGCCCCAGCATTTT. Protein: CASKWGRGNQPQHF.

CDR3 DNA sequence: TGTGCCAGCAGCCCCCTTGGGGCAGGGGCTAACTATGGCTACACCTTC. Encoded protein: CASSPLGAGANYGYTF. The chain is built from TRBV11-2 and TRBJ1-2, with D possibly matching TRBD1 (6 bases). CDR3 size: 16 residues. From germline, CDR1 is SGHAT and CDR2 FQNNGV. The V end was cut by 5 bases, the J end by 0 bases, with 16 bases between.

V gene TRBV19 combines with J gene TRBJ2-7, with TRBD2 as a possible D gene (5 bases). The germline V gene encodes CDR1 LNHDA and CDR2 SQIVND (reference sequence). The V end was cut by 5 bases, the J end by 0 bases, with 5 bases between. This CDR3 spans 12 amino acids. DNA for the CDR3: TGTGCCAGTAGTGAGGGCTCCTACGAGCAGTACTTC. Amino acid sequence: CASSEGSYEQYF.